Listed below are T cell receptor beta chains from one sample, sequenced in a study of technical replicates of blood from a few donors. This table comes from immunoSEQ multiplex PCR, and its TCRdb copy is limited to in-frame clones, with some not included. The sample consists of about 97,000 clones, roughly 94% of them appearing once. Sequences were obtained from T cells isolated from PBMCs. Receptor source: a human donor in good health. CDR3s include the opening cysteine and the closing phenylalanine or tryptophan. Each record gives: J gene, V gene, D gene, clone size, CDR3 protein, CDR3 DNA. A D gene is named only where the DNA matches it firmly. Expanded clones get a size class; other rows say once, few or many, or leave the size out.

>TRBJ2-5|TRBV11-2|-|-
CASSLALAQETQYF
TGTGCCAGCAGCTTGGCGCTAGCCCAAGAGACCCAGTACTTC
>TRBJ2-1|TRBV7-3|TRBD2|-
CASSSASGSFTYNEQFF
TGTGCCAGCAGCTCCGCTAGCGGGAGTTTCACCTACAATGAGCAGTTCTTC
>TRBJ2-7|TRBV28|-|-
CASRRTGYEQYF
TGTGCCAGCAGACGAACAGGGTACGAGCAGTACTTC
>TRBJ1-1|TRBV6-1|-|-
CASGSRGEFTEAFF
TGTGCCAGTGGGTCGCGGGGAGAGTTCACTGAAGCTTTCTTT
>TRBJ2-7|TRBV25-1|-|-
CASSESAGQTTYEQYF
TGTGCCAGCAGTGAATCAGCAGGGCAAACCACCTACGAGCAGTACTTC
>TRBJ2-7|TRBV19|TRBD2|once
CASSISGSNEQYF
TGTGCCAGTAGTATTAGCGGGAGCAACGAGCAGTACTTC
>TRBJ2-7|TRBV19|TRBD1|-
CASSIGTGGYEQYF
TGTGCCAGTAGTATAGGGACAGGGGGCTACGAGCAGTACTTC
>TRBJ2-1|TRBV9|-|-
CASSVYQNEQFF
TGTGCCAGCAGCGTATACCAGAATGAGCAGTTCTTC
>TRBJ1-2|TRBV28|TRBD1|-
CAIRTGLIYGYTF
TGTGCCATAAGGACAGGGCTAATCTATGGCTACACCTTC
>TRBJ2-1|TRBV11-3|-|-
CASSPRGTRANEQFF
TGTGCCAGCAGCCCCAGGGGGACTAGGGCGAATGAGCAGTTCTTC
>TRBJ1-1|TRBV10-1|TRBD1|-
CASSVGQGSRKGNTEAFF
TGCGCCAGCAGTGTAGGACAGGGGTCGAGAAAAGGGAACACTGAAGCTTTCTTT
>TRBJ2-3|TRBV5-1|-|-
CASSRQVGTDTQYF
TGCGCCAGCAGCAGGCAGGTCGGCACAGATACGCAGTATTTT
>TRBJ1-1|TRBV2|TRBD1|-
CASSGTGQTMNTEAFF
TGTGCCAGCAGTGGGACAGGGCAAACTATGAACACTGAAGCTTTCTTT
>TRBJ2-1|TRBV7-2|-|-
CASSFNGYNEQFF
TGTGCCAGCAGCTTCAACGGGTACAATGAGCAGTTCTTC
>TRBJ2-4|TRBV4-1|TRBD2|-
CASSQDPLASGGILAKNIQYF
TGCGCCAGCAGCCAAGACCCCCTTGCTAGCGGGGGGATTCTAGCCAAAAACATTCAGTACTTC
>TRBJ2-1|TRBV13|-|-
CASSLGQYNEQFF
TGTGCCAGCAGCTTAGGACAGTACAATGAGCAGTTCTTC
>TRBJ2-7|TRBV4-3|-|once
CASSQVQGGYEQYF
TGCGCCAGCAGCCAAGTGCAGGGTGGCTACGAGCAGTACTTC
>TRBJ2-1|TRBV27|TRBD2|-
CASSFQRELNEQFF
TGTGCCAGCAGTTTTCAGCGGGAGCTCAATGAGCAGTTCTTC
>TRBJ1-5|TRBV5-8|TRBD1|-
CASRETGEVPPQHF
TGTGCCAGCAGAGAGACAGGGGAAGTGCCGCCCCAGCATTTT
>TRBJ2-3|TRBV4-3|-|once
CASSQEGQRGTDTQYF
TGCGCCAGCAGCCAAGAAGGTCAGCGCGGCACAGATACGCAGTATTTT
>TRBJ2-1|TRBV11-2|TRBD2|-
CASSLTSGRAYEQFF
TGTGCCAGCAGCTTGACTAGCGGGAGGGCATATGAGCAGTTCTTC
>TRBJ1-5|TRBV6-1|-|-
CASSEVGTRNLPQHF
TGTGCCAGCAGTGAAGTCGGGACACGGAATTTACCCCAGCATTTT
>TRBJ2-7|TRBV19|-|-
CASSIVPEAYEQYF
TGTGCCAGTAGTATAGTCCCAGAAGCCTACGAGCAGTACTTC
>TRBJ2-1|TRBV10-3|-|-
CAISDGGSYNEQFF
TGTGCCATCAGCGACGGGGGCTCCTACAATGAGCAGTTCTTC
>TRBJ1-5|TRBV28|TRBD1|-
CASTLITLRGPVYSNQPQHF
TGTGCCAGCACCTTAATAACCCTTAGGGGGCCCGTATATAGCAATCAGCCCCAGCATTTT
>TRBJ2-7|TRBV6-5|TRBD1|-
CASSETGASYEQYF
TGTGCCAGCAGTGAGACAGGGGCCTCCTACGAGCAGTACTTC
>TRBJ1-1|TRBV29-1|-|few
CSVVQGMNTEAFF
TGCAGCGTTGTGCAGGGAATGAACACTGAAGCTTTCTTT
>TRBJ2-7|TRBV7-6|-|once
CASSPITLYEQYF
TGTGCCAGCAGCCCAATAACTCTCTACGAGCAGTACTTC
>TRBJ1-4|TRBV9|TRBD1|-
CASSGSGTVREKLFF
TGTGCCAGCAGCGGATCCGGGACAGTAAGAGAAAAACTGTTTTTT
>TRBJ1-1|TRBV7-6|-|-
CASSFDRMGGVAEAFF
TGTGCCAGCAGCTTCGACAGGATGGGGGGGGTCGCTGAAGCTTTCTTT